This TCR beta chain originates from a study of blood T cell repertoires in COVID-19. About the research overall: The United States, Italy and Spain provided the acute and convalescent COVID-19 samples. Nucleic acid was either cDNA or gDNA, and it came from T cells, B-cell-depleted T cells, or PBMCs.

In the source study's methods: Scientists estimated how many nucleated cells there were by amplifying reference gene primers. Produced via immunoSEQ multiplex PCR; TCRdb's table is partial and in-frame only. The D gene and trimming were derived from the DNA, and the V and J assignments and clone size from that table. The table shows more than 200,000 clones, with over 65% occurring only once. The V gene end was trimmed by 8 bases and the J gene end by 1 base; junction bases not matched to a gene: 5. This CDR3 region has 14 residues. Germline assignment: CDR1 SNHLY and CDR2 FYNNEI. Material: peripheral blood. The sequence came from a woman in her 70s with active or convalescent COVID-19. V usage is TRBV2 and J usage is TRBJ1-1; 9 bases fit TRBD1. The CDR3 region is CASGPGQGNTEAFF. In nucleotides, the CDR3 is TGTGCCAGCGGCCCGGGACAGGGGAACACTGAAGCTTTCTTT.